The 20 T cell receptor beta chains below all came from one sample that was sequenced in a study of T-cell memory formation after mild COVID-19. TCRdb independently ran MiXCR on the 5' RACE reads; one entry per CDR3 protein. This table holds about 320,000 distinct CDR3 sequences, around an eighth found once. Sequences were obtained from PBMCs or a T cell subset sorted from them (not recorded which). All receptors come from a man between 18 and 35 years old who had mild COVID-19 (a few samples of this study predate the infection). Cell type and time point are not known.

The chain carries TRBV7-2 and TRBJ2-2, with D possibly being TRBD2 (6 bases). Trimming pared 5 bases from V and 1 base from J, leaving 14 bases between. The CDR3 has 16 residues. Germline V gene lookup returns CDR1 SGHTA and CDR2 FQGNSA. CDR3 in DNA: TGTGCCAGCAGCCGACGTGCGGGGAGGAACACCGGGGAGCTGTTTTTT. This translates into CASSRRAGRNTGELFF.

This clonotype was seen a few times. In DNA form, the CDR3 reads TGTGCCAGCAGCCACCCCGGCCAGGGGGGGGGCGGCTACACCTTC. Its translation: CASSHPGQGGGGYTF. This sequence joins TRBV7-2 and TRBJ1-2; 7 nucleotides match TRBD1. Trimming cost V 5 bases and J 8 bases; bases outside gene matches: 14. The CDR3 contains 15 residues. Germline CDR1 reads SGHTA; CDR2 reads FQGNSA.

The chain links TRBV20-1 to TRBJ2-5, with unresolved D. The CDR3 extends over 9 amino acids. Germline-derived CDR1 and CDR2 are DFQATT and SNEGSKA (reference sequence). CDR3 in DNA: TGCATGTGGCAAGAGACCCAGTACTTC. Its protein product is CMWQETQYF.

This clonotype was seen many times. The genes are TRBV19 and TRBJ2-1, with 8 nucleotides matching TRBD2. V lost 4 bases to trimming and J lost 13 bases; unmatched junction nucleotides: 6. The CDR3 extends over 12 amino acids. CDR1 is LNHDA and CDR2 is SQIVND in the germline V gene (reference sequence). The CDR3 DNA is TGTGCCAGTAGTACATCGGGGGGGCAACAGTTCTTC. Its translation: CASSTSGGQQFF.

This clonotype showed up many times. J is TRBJ1-5 and V is TRBV12-3 or TRBV12-4, with D perhaps TRBD1 (6 bases). V was cut by 1 base and J by 2 bases, with 9 bases left in between. The CDR3 sequence is 15 residues long. The CDR3 is CASSLGGLGNQPQHF. In DNA form, the CDR3 reads TGTGCCAGCAGTTTAGGGGGGCTTGGCAATCAGCCCCAGCATTTT.

This clonotype was seen a few times. V and J are TRBV11-2 and TRBJ1-1; D may be TRBD1 (5 bases). V lost 0 bases and J lost 5, with 13 bases in between. CDR3 length: 15 amino acids. Germline CDR1 is SGHAT and CDR2 is FQNNGV. CDR3 sequence: CASSLDPGRTTEAFF. The CDR3, as DNA: TGTGCCAGCAGCTTAGATCCGGGCAGGACAACTGAAGCTTTCTTT.

This clonotype was observed many times. The chain carries TRBV7-2 and TRBJ1-4; 10 nucleotides match TRBD1. The CDR3 has 15 amino acids. Germline lookup yields CDR1 SGHTA and CDR2 FQGNSA. V trimming: 4 bases; J trimming: 5 bases; junction bases outside the gene matches: 4. The CDR3, as DNA: TGTGCCAGCAGCTCACCGGGACAGGGGAATGAAAAACTGTTTTTT. Its protein product is CASSSPGQGNEKLFF.

The rearrangement links TRBV12-3 or TRBV12-4 to TRBJ1-1; unclear D gene. V lost 4 bases to trimming and J lost 3 bases, with 9 bases between them. This CDR3 is 13 amino acids long. The CDR3 DNA sequence: TGTGCCAGCAGTTCTGGCAGGCACACTGAAGCTTTCTTT. This encodes CASSSGRHTEAFF.

With respect to this clonotype: Possible read error: a much larger clone is one base away. This sequence joins TRBV5-1 and TRBJ2-1, with D perhaps TRBD1 or TRBD2 (5 bases each). With the DNA end fitting TRBJ2-7 better, the J assignment may be wrong. Germline CDR1 is SGHRS and CDR2 is YFSETQ. The CDR3 covers 14 residues. The CDR3 DNA sequence: TGCGCCAGCAGCGGGGCGTGGGGAGACAATGAGCAGTACTTC. It codes for CASSGAWGDNEQYF.

A few counts support this clonotype. The V call is TRBV7-9, the J call TRBJ2-7; 7 bases agree with TRBD1. Germline V gene lookup returns CDR1 SEHNR and CDR2 FQNEAQ (reference sequence). This CDR3 region has 13 residues. Germline trimming cut 5 bases from V and 7 bases from J; bases unmatched to any gene: 8. CDR3: CASSAQTGREQYF. CDR3 coding DNA: TGTGCCAGCAGCGCCCAGACAGGGCGGGAGCAGTACTTC.

This clonotype occurred a few times. This chain uses TRBV7-9 with TRBJ2-4; 7 nucleotides match TRBD1. J was trimmed by 2 bases and V by 6 bases; bases with no gene match: 4. The V gene's germline CDR1 is SEHNR and CDR2 FQNEAQ (reference sequence). The CDR3 loop spans 14 amino acids. CDR3 amino acids: CASRGRGSKNIQYF. In DNA form, the CDR3 reads TGTGCCAGCAGAGGCAGGGGGTCCAAAAACATTCAGTACTTC.

This clonotype was counted between two and nine times. The CDR3 is CASSQASRRGGSNYEQYF. In DNA form, the CDR3 reads TGCGCCAGCAGCCAAGCTTCTCGTAGGGGAGGGAGTAACTACGAGCAGTACTTC. V usage is TRBV4-3 and J usage is TRBJ2-7; 7 bases fit TRBD2. The CDR3 is 18 amino acids. With V trimmed by 1 base and J by 3 bases, 15 bases remained unmatched. Germline V lookup: CDR1 LGHNA, CDR2 YSLEER.

The chain carries TRBV11-2 and TRBJ1-6, with D possibly matching TRBD1 (6 bases). The CDR3 sequence is 15 residues long. V lost 4 bases to trimming and J lost 9 bases, with 16 bases between them. Germline loops: CDR1 SGHAT, CDR2 FQNNGV. The CDR3 sequence is CASSSELQGGSPLHF. CDR3 nucleotides: TGTGCCAGCAGCTCAGAGTTACAGGGAGGTTCACCCCTCCACTTT.

This sequence joins TRBV14 and TRBJ2-1; tentatively, D is TRBD1 (6 bases). The CDR3 sequence is 13 residues long. V gave up 2 bases and J gave up 12 bases, with 14 bases separating them. Germline values: CDR1 SGHDN, CDR2 FVKESK. In DNA form, the CDR3 reads TGTGCCAGCAGCCAATTAACAGGGTCGGTGCAGTTCTTC. Its protein product is CASSQLTGSVQFF.

This clonotype turned up a few times. The gene calls are TRBV5-1 and TRBJ2-1; TRBD2 might be the D (5 bases). CDR1 and CDR2 from the germline V gene are SGHRS and YFSETQ. Deletions cut 0 bases from V and 8 bases from J, with 15 bases between. CDR3 size: 15 residues. Here the CDR3 DNA reads TGCGCCAGCAGCTTGGAAGCTAGCCTGGGCCATGAGCAGTTCTTC. It translates to CASSLEASLGHEQFF.

The CDR3 coding sequence is TGTGCCAGCAGGATACCGGGACAGGGAACCACTGAAGCTTTCTTT. Its translation is CASRIPGQGTTEAFF. The chain carries TRBV6-1 and TRBJ1-1; 9 bases fit TRBD1. V shed 6 bases, J shed 4 bases, and the junction held 9 bases outside the gene matches. The CDR3 runs 15 residues. Looked up from germline, CDR1 is MNHNS and CDR2 is SASEGT.

The rearrangement links TRBV6-1 to TRBJ2-3, with 10 nucleotides matching TRBD2. J lost 0 bases, V lost 7 bases, and 7 bases had no gene match. The CDR3 is 16 amino acids. Germline V gives CDR1 MNHNS, CDR2 SASEGT. The CDR3 nucleotides are TGTGCCAGCACCCTACTAGCGGGGACTAGCACAGATACGCAGTATTTT. This sequence encodes CASTLLAGTSTDTQYF.

This clonotype has more than one count but fewer than ten. The chain links TRBV5-1 to TRBJ2-7; D perhaps matches TRBD1 (5 bases). Trimming took 1 base from V and 6 from J, leaving 11 bases between them. This CDR3 comprises 13 residues. Germline values: CDR1 SGHRS, CDR2 YFSETQ. CDR3 nucleotide sequence: TGCGCCAGCAGCTTGCAGGGCAGCAGCGAGCAGTACTTC. Residues: CASSLQGSSEQYF. The full variable domain, its missing parts supplied by reference TRBV5-1 and TRBJ2-7, is KAGVTQTPRYLIKTRGQQVTLSCSPISGHRSVSWYQQTPGQGLQFLFEYFSETQRNKGNFPGRFSGRQFSNSRSEMNVSTLELGDSALYLCASSLQGSSEQYFGPGTRLTVT.

The V and J genes are TRBV12-3 or TRBV12-4 and TRBJ2-2, with 8 positions matching TRBD1. The junction had 3 bases not matched to a gene; V was cut back by 0 bases and J by 6 bases. This CDR3 is 15 amino acids long. The CDR3 is CASSLALRGPGELFF. The DNA of the CDR3 is TGTGCCAGCAGTTTAGCGCTCAGGGGGCCCGGGGAGCTGTTTTTT.

This clonotype was seen only a few times. J is TRBJ1-1 and V is TRBV9, with D possibly being TRBD1 (5 bases). This CDR3 comprises 14 residues. In germline, CDR1 is SGDLS, CDR2 YYNGEE. Trimming stripped 0 bases from V and 1 base from J, with 7 bases between. In DNA, the CDR3 is TGTGCCAGCAGCGTAGCTCAGGGGAACACTGAAGCTTTCTTT. This gives the protein CASSVAQGNTEAFF.